Detailed here is one TCR beta chain. What it recognizes is unknown. Documented time point: newly diagnosed, previously untreated cHL patient sample. Magnetic depletion of unwanted cells isolated CD4+ T cells from thawed PBMCs. PBMCs from patients with newly diagnosed, untreated classical Hodgkin lymphoma served as a comparison group for the relapsed/refractory trial patients. The entry originates in a study of PD-1 blockade in classical Hodgkin lymphoma. Whole-study findings and limits: In newly diagnosed patients, baseline TCR diversity was reportedly below that of healthy donors. Although disease activity or prior therapy may be involved, causes of the repertoire differences remain undefined.

Trimming removed 5 bases from V and 4 bases from J, with 17 bases in between. CDR1 is KGHSH, CDR2 LQKENI, per germline. The CDR3 is 15 amino acids. Some clones are missing from TCRdb's copy, which holds only in-frame ones; the method was immunoSEQ multiplex PCR. The sample has some 3,300 clones, about four fifths seen once. Sequenced input: CD4+ T cells from blood. The sequence derives from a human donor with classical Hodgkin lymphoma. The chain links TRBV18 to TRBJ1-1, with D maybe TRBD1 (6 bases). CDR3 sequence reads: CASSDMREGGTEAFF. CDR3 sequence (DNA): TGTGCCAGCTCAGATATGAGGGAGGGGGGCACTGAAGCTTTCTTT.